This TCR beta chain stems from a study of shared clonotypes between healthy human individuals. Study-wide findings and caveats: Naive CD4 clonotypes overlapped across a handful of donors at around 4.8%. All-four-donor shared clonotypes had higher generation probabilities than non-shared clonotypes did.

This CDR3 region has 16 residues. Germline V lookup: CDR1 SGHVS, CDR2 FQNEAQ. V gave up 0 bases and J gave up 13 bases, with 21 bases separating them. As defined, naive CD8 cells were CD45RO-negative and positively selected for CCR7, with terminally differentiated effector memory CD45RA+ cells excluded. Assay used: immunoSEQ multiplex PCR; TCRdb lists only in-frame clones, some missing. The profile shows some 2.1 million clones, 85% to 95% of them singletons. Note on this clone: Antigen unknown.

V and J are TRBV7-8 and TRBJ2-2; D is unclear. The sequenced sample consisted of naive CD8+ T cells from PBMCs. The receptor's source is a young man in good health. Some clones in this sample may be carry-over from other donors' samples. CDR3 in DNA: TGTGCCAGCAGCTTAGCGATTGGAGACCCACCCGGTGGGCTGTTTTTT. Protein product: CASSLAIGDPPGGLFF.